Below are 3 T cell receptor beta chains sequenced from a single sample in a study of T cells in women clearing cervical HPV infection. Clones were read by immunoSEQ multiplex PCR, and TCRdb kept only the in-frame ones, dropping some. The table lists more than 20,000 clones. Sequencing was performed on blood buffy coat. These receptors all come from a woman aged 18-70 years with a cervical HPV16 infection that either progressed to CIN3+ or cleared (not recorded which).

Note on this clone: Coverage ceases 3 residues before the CDR3 finishes, and the germline J gene fills in the end. This rearrangement joins TRBV7-2 to TRBJ1-1; unclear D gene. Germline V CDR1 and CDR2: SGHTA, FQGNSA. The CDR3 runs 14 residues. Incomplete CDR3 DNA: TGTGCCAGCAGCATCCTAGCGGGAGGTGGCGTA. Residues: CASSILAGGGV. The whole CDR3 protein reads CASSILAGGGVAFF.

Remarks on this clone: The read stops 3 residues short of the end of the CDR3; the missing end is completed from the germline J gene. J is TRBJ1-3 and V is TRBV5-1; perhaps TRBD1 as D (6 bases). The CDR3 totals 16 residues. V lost 0 bases and J lost 1, with 11 bases in between. CDR1 is SGHRS and CDR2 is YFSETQ in the germline V gene. CDR3 bases read: TGCGCCAGCAGCTTGGAACCCACAGGGTCTGGAAACACC. It yields the protein CASSLEPTGSGNT. The CDR3 in full is CASSLEPTGSGNTIYF. Full variable domain (rest looked up from reference TRBV5-1 and TRBJ1-3): KAGVTQTPRYLIKTRGQQVTLSCSPISGHRSVSWYQQTPGQGLQFLFEYFSETQRNKGNFPGRFSGRQFSNSRSEMNVSTLELGDSALYLCASSLEPTGSGNTIYFGEGSWLTVV.

The sequenced part of the CDR3 DNA is TGTGCCAGCAGGGGAACCGGGACTAGCGTTCAAGAGACC. Its translation is CASRGTGTSVQET. The whole CDR3 protein is CASRGTGTSVQETQYF. This rearrangement joins TRBV27 to TRBJ2-5, with 10 bases identical to TRBD2. The sequence runs out 3 residues before the end of the CDR3; the remainder is reconstructed from the germline J gene. Losses at the gene ends were 6 bases for V and 2 bases for J; bases not matched to a gene: 9. Germline-derived CDR1 and CDR2 are MNHEY and SMNVEV (reference sequence). This CDR3 is 16 amino acids long.